These 18 T cell receptor beta chains were all obtained from the same sample, sequenced in a study of brain T cells in children with intractable seizures. Libraries were prepared by immunoSEQ multiplex PCR; TCRdb keeps only in-frame clonotypes and omits some of them. The sample has tens of thousands of clones; around 90% are singletons. The starting material was peripheral blood, obtained at surgery. These receptors came from a girl aged 2-9 years with Rasmussen encephalitis and intractable seizures.

The gene calls are TRBV27 and TRBJ1-4; 9 nucleotides line up with TRBD1. Germline CDR1 and CDR2: MNHEY and SMNVEV (reference sequence). The CDR3 runs 15 residues. J gave up 7 bases and V 4 bases, and 7 bases lay outside the gene matches. CDR3 protein: CASSSTGTGSEKLFF. In nucleotides, the CDR3 is TGTGCCAGCAGTTCGACCGGGACAGGGAGTGAAAAACTGTTTTTT.

The CDR3 sequence is CASRGKLAGDEQFF. CDR3 coding DNA: TGTGCCAGCAGGGGTAAGCTAGCTGGAGATGAGCAGTTCTTC. The V and J genes are TRBV11-2 and TRBJ2-1; D possibly corresponds to TRBD2 (5 bases). The CDR3 runs to 14 residues. V lost 6 bases to trimming and J lost 8 bases, with 17 bases between them. The germline CDR1 and CDR2 sequences are SGHAT and FQNNGV. The variable domain in full, with the rest retrieved from reference TRBV11-2 and TRBJ2-1, is EAGVAQSPRYKIIEKRQSVAFWCNPISGHATLYWYQQILGQGPKLLIQFQNNGVVDDSQLPKDRFSAERLKGVDSTLKIQPAKLEDSAVYLCASRGKLAGDEQFFGPGTRLTVL.

This chain joins TRBV7-3 and TRBJ2-3; a possible D gene is TRBD2 (5 bases). Germline lookup yields CDR1 SGHTA and CDR2 FQGTGA. V was trimmed by 0 bases and J by 2 bases, leaving 9 bases between them. CDR3 length equals 15 residues. This CDR3 is CASSLTRAYTDTQYF. The CDR3 DNA reads TGTGCCAGCAGCTTAACGAGGGCCTACACAGATACGCAGTATTTT.

On this clone: The same CDR3 can be traced to other DNA sequences in this sample. The chain joins TRBV6-5 to TRBJ1-3; D gene uncertain. V shed 6 bases and J shed 4 bases, with 10 bases lying between them. The CDR3 runs to 13 residues. Germline CDR1 reads MNHEY; CDR2 reads SVGAGI. CDR3: CASSRTLGNTIYF. Written as DNA, the CDR3 is TGTGCCAGCAGCCGAACTCTAGGAAACACCATATATTTT.

The V gene is TRBV13, the J gene TRBJ1-1; D perhaps matches TRBD1 (6 bases). Germline assignment: CDR1 PRHDT and CDR2 FYEKMQ (reference sequence). Trimming pared 0 bases from V and 2 bases from J, leaving 10 bases between. The CDR3 is made up of 15 amino acids. This CDR3 reads CASSLGGQPNTEAFF. CDR3 nucleotides: TGTGCCAGCAGCTTAGGAGGACAGCCAAACACTGAAGCTTTCTTT.

The J gene is TRBJ2-2, the V gene TRBV18; D not resolved. CDR1 KGHSH and CDR2 LQKENI come from the germline V gene. With 0 bases removed from V and 1 base from J, the gap between germline ends came to 9 bases. This CDR3 spans 16 amino acids. CDR3 nucleotides: TGTGCCAGCTCACCACCGTGGAGACAGAACACCGGGGAGCTGTTTTTT. Protein: CASSPPWRQNTGELFF.

The table lists this clone with a count of one. The chain has TRBV28 and TRBJ2-7; maybe TRBD2 (5 bases). This CDR3 is built from 14 residues. The V and J ends lost 7 bases and 2 bases respectively, with 15 bases between them. Per germline, CDR1 MDHEN and CDR2 SYDVKM. For the CDR3, the DNA is TGTGCCAGCAAAATATGGGCCGGGACCTACGAGCAGTACTTC. This encodes CASKIWAGTYEQYF.

The chain joins TRBV9 to TRBJ2-3; no clear D gene. Trimming left V 0 bases short and J 5 bases short, with 13 bases between. The germline CDR1 and CDR2 sequences are SGDLS and YYNGEE. This CDR3 contains 15 residues. The CDR3 reads CASSVDGVWGDTQYF. DNA of the CDR3: TGTGCCAGCAGCGTAGACGGAGTGTGGGGAGATACGCAGTATTTT. The full variable domain, in which reference TRBV9 and TRBJ2-3 provide the parts outside the CDR3, is DSGVTQTPKHLITATGQRVTLRCSPRSGDLSVYWYQQSLDQGLQFLIQYYNGEERAKGNILERFSAQQFPDLHSELNLSSLELGDSALYFCASSVDGVWGDTQYFGPGTRLTVL.

The chain carries TRBV19 and TRBJ2-5; 8 positions agree with TRBD1. The CDR3 runs 14 residues. The V gene end was trimmed by 6 bases and the J gene end by 5 bases; junction bases not matched to a gene: 8. The germline CDR1 and CDR2 sequences are LNHDA and SQIVND (reference sequence). The CDR3 protein is CASSSGQAPETQYF. CDR3 bases: TGTGCCAGTAGCTCGGGACAGGCTCCTGAGACCCAGTACTTC.

This clone was observed a single time. This sequence joins TRBV10-3 and TRBJ2-5; 11 nucleotides line up with TRBD2. Germline V gives CDR1 ENHRY, CDR2 SYGVKD. Unmatched junction bases numbered 9, after V lost 6 bases and J lost 3 bases. The CDR3 covers 16 residues. In DNA form, the CDR3 reads TGTGCCATCAGCAATATACTAGCGGGGGATGAAGAGACCCAGTACTTC. Its protein is CAISNILAGDEETQYF.

The rearrangement uses TRBV9 and TRBJ2-1; D gene uncertain. The CDR3 extends over 12 amino acids. V dropped 2 bases and J dropped 6 bases, with 6 bases sitting between them. Germline assignment: CDR1 SGDLS and CDR2 YYNGEE. In DNA form, the CDR3 reads TGTGCCAGCAGCGTTGACCGCAATGAGCAGTTCTTC. Protein sequence: CASSVDRNEQFF.

In this sample, this clone turned up once. The chain recombines TRBV7-3 with TRBJ2-1, with D uncertain. Germline-derived CDR1 and CDR2 are SGHTA and FQGTGA. V shed 4 bases and J shed 0 bases, with 7 bases lying between them. The CDR3 is made up of 14 amino acids. CDR3 sequence reads: CASSSPDSYNEQFF. The DNA for the CDR3 is TGTGCCAGCAGCTCACCCGACTCCTACAATGAGCAGTTCTTC.

This chain links TRBV2 with TRBJ2-1; 10 bases align to TRBD2. Unmatched junction bases numbered 3, after V lost 2 bases and J lost 2 bases. This CDR3 comprises 16 residues. The germline CDR1 and CDR2 sequences are SNHLY and FYNNEI. The CDR3 sequence: CASSESSGGPYNEQFF. The CDR3 nucleotides read TGTGCCAGCAGTGAATCTAGCGGGGGACCCTACAATGAGCAGTTCTTC.

The V gene is TRBV29-1, the J gene TRBJ2-1, with unresolved D. This CDR3 comprises 14 residues. V gave up 2 bases and J gave up 2 bases, with 10 bases separating them. Germline-derived CDR1 and CDR2 are SQVTM and ANQGSEA. CDR3 sequence (DNA): TGCAGCGTTGAAACGGGCGGTACCTACAATGAGCAGTTCTTC. Translation gives CSVETGGTYNEQFF.

The chain carries TRBV3-1 (or the pseudogene TRBV3-2) and TRBJ2-5, with TRBD2 matching over 8 bases. The germline CDR1 and CDR2 sequences are LGHDT and YNNKEL (reference sequence). The CDR3 consists of 15 residues. V shed 0 bases, J shed 7 bases, and the junction held 7 bases outside the gene matches. CDR3 in DNA: TGTGCCAGCAGCCAAGATACGGGTAGCGGGATGACCCAGTACTTC. It encodes CASSQDTGSGMTQYF.

This chain uses TRBV11-2 with TRBJ2-3, with D possibly matching TRBD2 (6 bases). Germline loops: CDR1 SGHAT, CDR2 FQNNGV. This CDR3 has 14 amino acids. Trimming pared 5 bases from V and 2 bases from J, leaving 11 bases between. The CDR3 here is CASSPRDFTDTQYF. The CDR3 DNA reads TGTGCCAGCAGCCCCCGGGACTTCACAGATACGCAGTATTTT.

The rearrangement joins TRBV4-1 to TRBJ2-7, with TRBD2 identical over 11 bases. CDR3 length equals 20 residues. The V and J ends lost 2 bases and 2 bases, in that order; junction bases with no gene match: 17. Per germline, CDR1 MGHRA and CDR2 YSYEKL. DNA of the CDR3: TGCGCCAGCAGCCAATACTTGGGGTCTCCTAGCGGGAGGCTCACCTACGAGCAGTACTTC. Its translation: CASSQYLGSPSGRLTYEQYF.

V gene TRBV7-9 combines with J gene TRBJ1-1, with D hard to call. The CDR3 loop spans 12 amino acids. Germline CDR1 SEHNR, CDR2 FQNEAQ (reference sequence). V lost 1 base, J lost 12 bases, and 12 bases lay in between. Here the CDR3 reads CASSLGATYPFF. In DNA form, the CDR3 reads TGTGCCAGCAGCTTAGGGGCGACATATCCTTTCTTT.